Each of the 28 T cell receptor beta chains below was sequenced from the same sample in a study of Ad26.COV2.S vaccination and SARS-CoV-2 variants. Data came from immunoSEQ multiplex PCR; TCRdb stores just in-frame clones and leaves some out. The table has around 320,000 clones, approximately 86% seen once. Treatment described: about 20 received Ad26.COV2.S at low or high dose, single or two shots; roughly five received placebo; per-sample allocation not given. Day 63 following the first vaccine or placebo injection was when the samples were taken. The starting material was peripheral blood, obtained in a trial of Ad26.COV2.S vaccine versus placebo. Every receptor here comes from a person aged 18 to 59 who received the Ad26.COV2.S COVID-19 vaccine or a placebo.

The genes are TRBV24-1 and TRBJ2-3; 9 bases map to TRBD1. With 7 bases clipped from V and 2 bases from J, the junction kept 9 bases outside the gene matches. This CDR3 comprises 16 residues. The V gene's germline CDR1 is KGHDR and CDR2 SFDVKD. The chain's CDR3 is CATSQGGQGLTDTQYF. In DNA form, the CDR3 reads TGTGCCACCAGCCAAGGGGGACAGGGCCTCACAGATACGCAGTATTTT.

This clone was found once. The chain joins TRBV3-1 (or the pseudogene TRBV3-2) to TRBJ2-2, with a possible D match to TRBD2 (5 bases). Trimming stripped 2 bases from V and 1 base from J, with 8 bases between. This CDR3 spans 15 amino acids. CDR1 is LGHDT and CDR2 is YNNKEL in the germline V gene (reference sequence). CDR3 loop: CASSQRTLNTGELFF. The CDR3 region has the DNA TGTGCCAGCAGCCAAAGGACTTTGAACACCGGGGAGCTGTTTTTT.

This clone was observed a single time. The rearrangement joins TRBV9 to TRBJ1-2, with TRBD1 identical over 12 bases. This CDR3 has 15 amino acids. Germline CDR1 SGDLS, CDR2 YYNGEE. After removal of 2 bases from V and 3 bases from J, the junction contained 2 bases not matched to a gene. CDR3 nucleotides: TGTGCCAGCAGCGTGGGACAGGGGGCTCACTATGGCTACACCTTC. Its translation: CASSVGQGAHYGYTF.

This chain uses TRBV7-3 with TRBJ2-5; 11 bases line up with TRBD2. This CDR3 spans 16 amino acids. V shed 5 bases, J shed 2 bases, and the junction held 7 bases outside the gene matches. The germline CDR1 and CDR2 sequences are SGHTA and FQGTGA. CDR3 in DNA: TGTGCCAGCAGCGCGGGACTAGCGGAGGGGCAAGAGACCCAGTACTTC. It encodes CASSAGLAEGQETQYF. The full variable domain, in which reference TRBV7-3 and TRBJ2-5 provide the parts outside the CDR3, is GAGVSQTPSNKVTEKGKYVELRCDPISGHTALYWYRQSLGQGPEFLIYFQGTGAADDSGLPNDRFFAVRPEGSVSTLKIQRTERGDSAVYLCASSAGLAEGQETQYFGPGTRLLVL.

This clone was observed many times. The chain employs TRBV4-2 and TRBJ1-2; maybe TRBD1 (5 bases). V was shortened by 0 bases and J by 7 bases, with 12 bases between the two germline ends. CDR1 LGHNA and CDR2 YNFKEQ come from the germline V gene. The length of the CDR3 is 14 residues. The CDR3 sequence is CASSQEGQGLGYTF. For the CDR3, the DNA is TGTGCCAGCAGCCAAGAGGGTCAGGGCCTTGGCTACACCTTC.

The gene calls are TRBV5-6 and TRBJ1-2, with D unclear. V lost 3 bases and J 5 bases, leaving 8 bases between the germline ends. This CDR3 contains 12 residues. Germline assignment: CDR1 SGHDT and CDR2 YYEEEE. CDR3 DNA sequence: TGTGCCAGCAGCTCCGACAAGTATGGCTACACCTTC. Its translation: CASSSDKYGYTF.

This clone appeared a single time. CDR3 in DNA: TGCGCCAGCAGCTTACTAGCGGGGGGGTCAGATACGCAGTATTTT. It encodes CASSLLAGGSDTQYF. V and J are TRBV5-1 and TRBJ2-3; 13 positions match TRBD2. This CDR3 spans 15 amino acids. V lost 2 bases, J lost 4 bases, and 1 base stayed unmatched. Germline CDR1 reads SGHRS; CDR2 reads YFSETQ.

This sequence joins TRBV5-1 and TRBJ2-1, with D perhaps assigned TRBD1 or TRBD2 (5 bases each). Germline V gives CDR1 SGHRS, CDR2 YFSETQ. The CDR3 runs to 14 residues. Trimming took off 7 bases at V and 3 bases at J, with 14 bases between the two ends. CDR3: CASSRWDHYNEQFF. In DNA form, the CDR3 reads TGCGCCAGCTCACGGTGGGACCACTACAATGAGCAGTTCTTC.

The chain carries TRBV19 and TRBJ1-1; 8 positions agree with TRBD1. The junction had 4 bases not matched to a gene; V was cut back by 6 bases and J by 1 base. The germline V gene encodes CDR1 LNHDA and CDR2 SQIVND (reference sequence). The length of the CDR3 is 14 residues. For the CDR3, the DNA is TGTGCCAGTAGGGACAGGGTGAGGAACACTGAAGCTTTCTTT. Its translation is CASRDRVRNTEAFF.

This chain joins TRBV9 and TRBJ2-7; 7 nucleotides agree with TRBD2. The CDR3 totals 15 residues. V trimming: 2 bases; J trimming: 1 base; junction bases outside the gene matches: 6. Germline lookup yields CDR1 SGDLS and CDR2 YYNGEE. The CDR3 nucleotides are TGTGCCAGCAGCGTGACAGCGGGGTCATCCTACGAGCAGTACTTC. Translated, it gives CASSVTAGSSYEQYF.

The genes are TRBV7-2 and TRBJ1-5; D possibly corresponds to TRBD1 (5 bases). Trimming stripped 5 bases from V and 6 bases from J, with 14 bases between. This CDR3 contains 14 residues. Germline CDR1 reads SGHTA; CDR2 reads FQGNSA. The CDR3 bases are TGTGCCAGCAGCCCGGGACCGGAAGGTCAGCCCCAGCATTTT. Amino acids: CASSPGPEGQPQHF.

The chain carries TRBV7-2 and TRBJ1-2; 8 nucleotides align to TRBD1. The CDR3 length is 15 residues. Trimming at V came to 3 bases and at J to 3 bases, leaving 6 bases not matched to a gene. Germline V CDR1 and CDR2: SGHTA, FQGNSA. DNA for the CDR3: TGTGCCAGCAGCTTGGGGACAGGATCCTACTATGGCTACACCTTC. This codes for CASSLGTGSYYGYTF.

The gene calls are TRBV19 and TRBJ2-3; D remains ambiguous. V shed 3 bases and J shed 0 bases, with 4 bases lying between them. CDR1 is LNHDA and CDR2 is SQIVND in the germline V gene (reference sequence). CDR3 size: 13 residues. This CDR3 is CASSIGSTDTQYF. CDR3 DNA: TGTGCCAGTAGTATCGGAAGCACAGATACGCAGTATTTT.

The chain links TRBV10-2 to TRBJ1-2, with a weak D call TRBD1 (6 bases). This CDR3 has 17 residues. Germline V gives CDR1 WSHSY, CDR2 SAAADI. Between the trimmed V and J ends, which lost 0 bases and 0 bases, there was a span of 14 bases. The CDR3 loop reads CASSESLLRGANYGYTF. In DNA, the CDR3 is TGCGCCAGCAGTGAGTCGTTGCTTAGGGGGGCTAACTATGGCTACACCTTC.

This chain uses TRBV27 with TRBJ1-1; 7 bases map to TRBD1. The V gene's germline CDR1 is MNHEY and CDR2 SMNVEV (reference sequence). V was pared by 4 bases and J by 3 bases, with 11 bases of the junction left unmatched. The CDR3 runs to 16 residues. The CDR3 is CASSSLENRGDTEAFF. Here the CDR3 DNA reads TGTGCCAGCAGTTCCCTAGAAAACAGGGGCGACACTGAAGCTTTCTTT.

The sample holds one count of this clone. The chain is built from TRBV7-9 and TRBJ1-1; 7 nucleotides line up with TRBD1. The V gene's germline CDR1 is SEHNR and CDR2 FQNEAQ (reference sequence). Trimming cost V 0 bases and J 7 bases; bases outside gene matches: 11. The CDR3 is 16 residues long. The CDR3 here is CASSLALRGFNDEAFF. Written as DNA, the CDR3 is TGTGCCAGCAGCTTAGCGCTCAGGGGGTTTAACGATGAAGCTTTCTTT.

This clone was seen once. The chain uses TRBV27 and TRBJ2-3; 8 nucleotides align to TRBD2. CDR1 is MNHEY and CDR2 is SMNVEV in the germline V gene (reference sequence). This CDR3 is 16 amino acids long. V was clipped by 0 bases and J by 3 bases; unmatched bases: 5. CDR3 coding DNA: TGTGCCAGCAGTTTATCTCCCCGGGGGGGTACAGATACGCAGTATTTT. It translates to CASSLSPRGGTDTQYF.

The gene calls are TRBV18 and TRBJ1-1; unclear D gene. Trimming cost V 3 bases and J 1 base, with 15 bases left between them. This CDR3 contains 16 residues. Germline V CDR1 and CDR2: KGHSH, LQKENI. The CDR3 sequence is CASSPEARYGNTEAFF. The CDR3 DNA sequence: TGTGCCAGCTCACCCGAGGCCAGGTATGGGAACACTGAAGCTTTCTTT.

The V and J genes are TRBV3-1 (or the pseudogene TRBV3-2) and TRBJ2-1; 11 bases match TRBD2. The CDR3 loop spans 16 amino acids. Germline values: CDR1 LGHDT, CDR2 YNNKEL (reference sequence). V lost 2 bases to trimming and J lost 10 bases; unmatched junction nucleotides: 10. CDR3 protein: CASSQYYGTSGLEQFF. The CDR3 nucleotides read TGTGCCAGCAGCCAATACTACGGGACTAGCGGTCTAGAGCAGTTCTTC.

This sequence joins TRBV7-8 and TRBJ1-2, with D hard to call. V lost 1 base and J 6 bases, leaving 9 bases between the germline ends. The CDR3 is made up of 13 amino acids. The germline gives CDR1 SGHVS, CDR2 FQNEAQ. The DNA for the CDR3 is TGTGCCAGCAGCTTAGATCGAGGAGATGGCTACACCTTC. Translating gives CASSLDRGDGYTF.

This clone has a single count. The chain carries TRBV5-8 and TRBJ2-5, with TRBD2 matching over 11 bases. The CDR3 extends over 15 amino acids. Germline-derived CDR1 and CDR2 are SGHTS and YDEGEE. V shed 1 base and J 4 bases; nucleotides not matched to a gene: 3. CDR3 region: CASSLFLAGGETQYF. CDR3 sequence (DNA): TGTGCCAGCAGCTTGTTTCTAGCGGGGGGAGAGACCCAGTACTTC.

As regards this clone: The sample has other DNA sequences that encode this CDR3 too. The CDR3 sequence: CASSPQETQYF. CDR3 nucleotides: TGTGCCAGCAGTCCCCAAGAGACCCAGTACTTC. The gene calls are TRBV2 and TRBJ2-5, with D hard to call. Trimming took off 5 bases at V and 1 base at J, with 2 bases between the two ends. The V gene's germline CDR1 is SNHLY and CDR2 FYNNEI. The CDR3 length is 11 residues. Together with reference TRBV2 and TRBJ2-5, the CDR3 gives the full variable domain: EPEVTQTPSHQVTQMGQEVILRCVPISNHLYFYWYRQILGQKVEFLVSFYNNEISEKSEIFDDQFSVERPDGSNFTLKIRSTKLEDSAMYFCASSPQETQYFGPGTRLLVL.

The rearrangement joins TRBV6-5 to TRBJ2-1, with 9 bases aligning to TRBD1. The CDR3 length is 13 residues. The germline V gene has CDR1 MNHEY and CDR2 SVGAGI. V was clipped by 4 bases and J by 13 bases; unmatched bases: 8. CDR3 sequence (DNA): TGTGCCAGCAGTTCCCCCGGGACAGGGTCTCAGTTCTTC. Encoded protein: CASSSPGTGSQFF.

This clone was seen at least ten times. The chain employs TRBV5-4 and TRBJ2-7, with D perhaps matching TRBD2 (6 bases). V was shortened by 4 bases and J by 0 bases, with 17 bases between the two germline ends. This CDR3 has 16 residues. Germline V lookup: CDR1 SGHNT, CDR2 YYREEE (reference sequence). The CDR3: CASSVYTAGPSYEQYF. In nucleotides, the CDR3 is TGTGCCAGCAGCGTTTATACGGCGGGACCCTCCTACGAGCAGTACTTC.

V usage is TRBV7-2 and J usage is TRBJ1-5; D unclear. CDR3 length equals 15 residues. Germline V gene data show CDR1 as SGHTA and CDR2 as FQGNSA. Deletions cut 3 bases from V and 0 bases from J, with 9 bases between. The CDR3 reads CASSFSPYSNQPQHF. For the CDR3, the DNA is TGTGCCAGCAGCTTTAGCCCTTATAGCAATCAGCCCCAGCATTTT.

The chain is built from TRBV4-2 and TRBJ1-5; TRBD1 matches 9 bases. V was clipped by 0 bases and J by 2 bases; unmatched bases: 17. From germline, CDR1 is LGHNA and CDR2 YNFKEQ. The CDR3 totals 21 residues. Here the CDR3 reads CASSQDYWWTGESKRNQPQHF. The DNA for the CDR3 is TGTGCCAGCAGCCAAGATTACTGGTGGACAGGGGAAAGTAAGCGCAATCAGCCCCAGCATTTT.

In this sample, this clone turned up a few times. The chain combines TRBV5-4 with TRBJ2-7, with D perhaps given as TRBD1 or TRBD2 (5 bases each). In germline, CDR1 is SGHNT, CDR2 YYREEE (reference sequence). The CDR3 sequence is 15 residues long. Trimming left V 0 bases short and J 0 bases short, with 10 bases between. CDR3 protein: CASSLGDESSYEQYF. CDR3 nucleotides: TGTGCCAGCAGCTTGGGGGACGAGAGCTCCTACGAGCAGTACTTC.

J is TRBJ2-1 and V is TRBV7-3; 9 nucleotides agree with TRBD2. Germline trimming cut 5 bases from V and 0 bases from J; bases unmatched to any gene: 14. The germline CDR1 and CDR2 sequences are SGHTA and FQGTGA. The length of the CDR3 is 19 residues. CDR3 region: CASSPRRASGASSYNEQFF. The CDR3 DNA sequence: TGTGCCAGCAGCCCCCGGCGGGCTAGCGGGGCGAGCTCCTACAATGAGCAGTTCTTC.